This T cell receptor beta chain stems from a study of response to subunit inactivated influenza vaccine. The study's findings and limits: The authors proposed limited new T cell recruitment per seasonal influenza vaccination.

Germline V gene sequence: CDR1 LGHNA, CDR2 YSLEER. The CDR3 loop spans 15 amino acids. V was clipped by 2 bases and J by 7 bases; unmatched bases: 6. With regard to this clonotype: Antigen specificity is unknown.

TCRdb reanalysed the RT-PCR reads using MiXCR and keeps one entry per CDR3 protein. The sample carries around 580,000 distinct CDR3 sequences, approximately 14% recorded once. The sample here was PBMCs from blood, taken 11 to 12 days after vaccination. The J gene is TRBJ1-4, the V gene TRBV4-3; 8 positions agree with TRBD1. The sequence was obtained from a man aged 50 to 59 who received an inactivated influenza vaccine. CDR3 DNA sequence: TGCGCCAGCAGCCAACCAGGACAGGGCGGTGAAAAACTGTTTTTT. It is translated as CASSQPGQGGEKLFF.